The 14 T cell receptor beta chains reported below all come from one sample, sequenced in a study of Graves' ophthalmopathy and Graves' hyperthyroidism. Transcripts of RNA were the source for amplifying TCR beta CDR3 regions. Investigators did first-round RT-PCR with HTBI primers, then second-round multiplex PCR. TCRdb analysed the multiplex PCR reads with MiXCR anew, one entry per CDR3 protein. The table records around 1,000,000 distinct CDR3 sequences, about 40% of them present only once. What was sequenced was peripheral blood or thyroid tissue (not recorded which). The receptor set was obtained from an adult man with Graves' hyperthyroidism.

A note on this clonotype: A clone one base away is much larger, so this may be a read error. The chain recombines TRBV29-1 with TRBJ2-7, with D perhaps matching TRBD2 (6 bases). Trimming removed 7 bases at V and 3 bases at J, with 19 bases between. Germline V gene lookup returns CDR1 SQVTM and CDR2 ANQGSEA. This CDR3 spans 14 amino acids. The CDR3 region has the DNA TGCAGCGGCCGGGGAGCGGGTGGATTCTACGAGCAGTACTTC. Its translation is CSGRGAGGFYEQYF.

Turning to this clonotype: A read error may produce the germline difference seen at one junction end. The gene calls are TRBV7-2 and TRBJ2-2; TRBD1 might be the D (6 bases). The CDR3 has 17 amino acids. The germline CDR1 and CDR2 sequences are SGHTA and FQGNSA. CDR3 sequence reads: CAGSLGVRGANTGELFF. CDR3 coding DNA: TGTGCCGGCAGCTTAGGCGTCAGGGGCGCGAACACCGGGGAGCTGTTTTTT. The complete variable domain, with remaining parts taken from reference TRBV7-2 and TRBJ2-2, reads GAGVSQSPSNKVTEKGKDVELRCDPISGHTALYWYRQSLGQGLEFLIYFQGNSAPDKSGLPSDRFSAERTGGSVSTLTIQRTQQEDSAVYLCAGSLGVRGANTGELFFGEGSRLTVL.

This clonotype was observed at least ten times. The rearrangement uses TRBV7-8 and TRBJ1-2, with D perhaps matching TRBD1 (6 bases). Germline-derived CDR1 and CDR2 are SGHVS and FQNEAQ. The CDR3 runs 14 residues. Trimming took off 2 bases at V and 3 bases at J, with 10 bases between the two ends. The CDR3 reads CASSLPGAYYGYTF. CDR3 sequence (DNA): TGTGCCAGCAGCTTACCAGGGGCCTACTATGGCTACACCTTC.

This clonotype was found a few times. This CDR3 is CASSGDGREQYF. CDR3 coding DNA: TGTGCCAGCAGCGGGGACGGGCGCGAGCAGTACTTC. The genes are TRBV9 and TRBJ2-7; D possibly matches TRBD1 or TRBD2 (5 bases each). This CDR3 has 12 residues. Between the trimmed V and J ends, which lost 3 bases and 6 bases, there was a span of 10 bases. Germline V gives CDR1 SGDLS, CDR2 YYNGEE.

This chain links TRBV13 with TRBJ1-2; TRBD1 might be the D (6 bases). The CDR3 is made up of 15 amino acids. The germline V and J ends were trimmed by 5 bases and 8 bases, with 21 bases remaining between them. The germline CDR1 and CDR2 sequences are PRHDT and FYEKMQ (reference sequence). CDR3 loop: CASSPRARGGSGYTF. The CDR3 DNA is TGTGCCAGCAGCCCGCGCGCCAGGGGAGGATCAGGCTACACCTTC.

The sample holds a few counts of this clonotype. The gene calls are TRBV4-1 and TRBJ2-7, with no clear D. Trimming removed 4 bases at V and 0 bases at J, with 13 bases between. In germline, CDR1 is MGHRA, CDR2 YSYEKL. The CDR3 sequence is 15 residues long. CDR3 sequence reads: CASSPHRLVSYEQYF. DNA of the CDR3: TGCGCCAGCAGCCCTCATAGGCTAGTCTCCTACGAGCAGTACTTC.

This clonotype was seen repeatedly, ten times or more. The gene calls are TRBV7-6 and TRBJ1-2; 7 bases are shared with TRBD1. Losses at the gene ends were 0 bases for V and 4 bases for J; bases not matched to a gene: 2. The V gene's germline CDR1 is SGHVS and CDR2 FNYEAQ. This CDR3 is 14 amino acids long. CDR3 coding DNA: TGTGCCAGCAGCTTAGCGGACAGGTTCTATGGCTACACCTTC. It specifies CASSLADRFYGYTF.

The sample holds many counts of this clonotype. The genes are TRBV9 and TRBJ1-6; D not certain. Germline CDR1 reads SGDLS; CDR2 reads YYNGEE. V gave up 3 bases and J gave up 7 bases, with 14 bases separating them. The CDR3 consists of 15 residues. The CDR3: CASSAESSPNSPLHF. The CDR3 DNA follows: TGTGCCAGCAGCGCAGAGAGCAGTCCCAATTCACCCCTCCACTTT. Supplemented by reference TRBV9 and TRBJ1-6, the full variable domain reads DSGVTQTPKHLITATGQRVTLRCSPRSGDLSVYWYQQSLDQGLQFLIQYYNGEERAKGNILERFSAQQFPDLHSELNLSSLELGDSALYFCASSAESSPNSPLHFGNGTRLTVT.

V gene TRBV7-2 combines with J gene TRBJ2-7; TRBD2 matches at 13 bases. CDR3 size: 17 residues. V gave up 5 bases and J gave up 4 bases; unmatched junction bases: 11. Looked up from germline, CDR1 is SGHTA and CDR2 is FQGNSA. The CDR3 DNA reads as TGTGCCAGCAGCCATGGACTAGCGGGAGAGGGGGCTTACGAGCAGTACTTC. Translation gives CASSHGLAGEGAYEQYF.

The CDR3 is CSGSSGRAAETQYF. The CDR3 bases are TGCAGTGGGTCTAGCGGGAGGGCCGCGGAGACCCAGTACTTC. V usage is TRBV20-1 and J usage is TRBJ2-5; 12 bases are a match to TRBD2. This CDR3 is 14 amino acids long. The ends lost 7 bases at V and 5 bases at J; junction bases unmatched: 8. From germline, CDR1 is DFQATT and CDR2 SNEGSKA (reference sequence).

The rearrangement uses TRBV7-2 and TRBJ1-5; maybe TRBD1 (6 bases). The V gene's germline CDR1 is SGHTA and CDR2 FQGNSA. V was trimmed by 3 bases and J by 6 bases, leaving 15 bases between them. CDR3 size: 15 residues. Here the CDR3 reads CASSFLQGGLQPQHF. The CDR3 region has the DNA TGTGCCAGCAGCTTTCTACAGGGCGGGCTTCAGCCCCAGCATTTT.

This clonotype was counted at least ten times. The rearrangement uses TRBV19 and TRBJ1-6, with TRBD1 matching 8 bases. CDR1 LNHDA and CDR2 SQIVND come from the germline V gene (reference sequence). The CDR3 is 15 residues long. The V gene end was trimmed by 9 bases and the J gene end by 7 bases; junction bases not matched to a gene: 11. CDR3 sequence (DNA): TGTGCCAGCAGGACAGGGAGGGAAGGGAATTCACCCCTCCACTTT. As protein: CASRTGREGNSPLHF.

CDR3 nucleotide sequence: TGCGCCAGCCCTGGGACTAGCGGGGGGAAATCGACCCAGTACTTC. Translation: CASPGTSGGKSTQYF. V and J are TRBV10-1 and TRBJ2-5; the match to TRBD2 covers 15 bases. The CDR3 runs 15 residues. After removal of 8 bases from V and 7 bases from J, the junction contained 8 bases not matched to a gene. Germline assignment: CDR1 WNHNN and CDR2 SYGVQD (reference sequence).

Note on this clonotype: The conserved final phenylalanine or tryptophan is absent from the CDR3, which likely points to a read error. No DNA is shown, since the ends of the CDR3 on it are uncertain; the CDR3 is the one TCRdb lists. The genes are TRBV15 and TRBJ1-5. The CDR3 comprises 11 residues, both ends counted. Germline V gene data show CDR1 as LNHNV and CDR2 as YYDKDF (reference sequence). CDR3 in amino acids: CATSISRKPPL.